These 19 T cell receptor beta chains were sequenced from one sample in a study of blood T cell repertoires in COVID-19 (dated by TCRdb to about 2020). Receptors were amplified or captured by the immunoSEQ multiplex PCR assay. TCRdb limited this immuneACCESS table to in-frame rearrangements with V and J called. A share of clones is missing; checked studies link under half to unresolved V genes, and the rest is unexplained. The sample data list 500,000 or so clones, and 87% of these were observed just once. The top ten hold under 0.85% of the sample. The sequenced sample was PBMCs or T cells enriched from blood (not recorded which). The receptors come from a woman under 30 who had recovered from COVID-19.

The J gene is TRBJ2-7, the V gene TRBV7-2; 7 bases fit TRBD2. J was trimmed by 0 bases and V by 2 bases; bases with no gene match: 7. The CDR3 totals 16 residues. The germline V gene encodes CDR1 SGHTA and CDR2 FQGNSA. In DNA form, the CDR3 reads TGTGCCAGCAGCTTAACCGCGGGGGATAGCTCCTACGAGCAGTACTTC. It encodes CASSLTAGDSSYEQYF.

V usage is TRBV5-1 and J usage is TRBJ1-3, with D perhaps TRBD1 (5 bases). Germline-derived CDR1 and CDR2 are SGHRS and YFSETQ. V was trimmed by 4 bases and J by 6 bases, leaving 14 bases between them. The length of the CDR3 is 14 residues. CDR3 loop: CASSPDGAENTIYF. The DNA for the CDR3 is TGCGCCAGCAGCCCGGATGGGGCCGAAAACACCATATATTTT.

The V gene is TRBV27, the J gene TRBJ1-5, with D unclear. CDR1 is MNHEY, CDR2 SMNVEV, per germline (reference sequence). This CDR3 contains 10 residues. The chain's CDR3 is CARSNQPQHF. The CDR3 DNA reads as TGTGCACGGAGCAATCAGCCCCAGCATTTT.

The chain couples TRBV28 to TRBJ1-5; D gene ambiguous. V was clipped by 8 bases and J by 6 bases, with 11 bases between them. The germline V gene encodes CDR1 MDHEN and CDR2 SYDVKM. The CDR3 extends over 12 amino acids. CDR3 sequence: CASYNAGQPQHF. The CDR3 region has the DNA TGTGCCAGCTACAACGCGGGTCAGCCCCAGCATTTT.

The chain is built from TRBV27 and TRBJ2-3; 7 bases agree with TRBD1. CDR3 length: 16 residues. Trimming cost V 3 bases and J 2 bases; bases outside gene matches: 8. Germline loops: CDR1 MNHEY, CDR2 SMNVEV (reference sequence). The CDR3 DNA reads TGTGCCAGCAGTTTGGGGGTTACAGGGGTCACAGATACGCAGTATTTT. It specifies CASSLGVTGVTDTQYF.

The rearrangement links TRBV28 to TRBJ1-6; D is unresolved. The CDR3 spans 16 residues. Germline V gene sequence: CDR1 MDHEN, CDR2 SYDVKM. V dropped 5 bases and J dropped 4 bases, with 15 bases sitting between them. In DNA, the CDR3 is TGTGCCAGCAGTCCCGTTACAACCCCTTATAATTCACCCCTCCACTTT. Protein: CASSPVTTPYNSPLHF. Full variable domain (remainder filled in from reference TRBV28 and TRBJ1-6): DVKVTQSSRYLVKRTGEKVFLECVQDMDHENMFWYRQDPGLGLRLIYFSYDVKMKEKGDIPEGYSVSREKKERFSLILESASTNQTSMYLCASSPVTTPYNSPLHFGNGTRLTVT.

As for this clone: Other DNA sequences in this specimen translate into the identical CDR3. This chain links TRBV7-8 with TRBJ1-1; possibly TRBD1 for D (5 bases). In germline, CDR1 is SGHVS, CDR2 FQNEAQ. Trimming removed 0 bases at V and 5 bases at J, with 10 bases between. This CDR3 contains 14 residues. CDR3 in DNA: TGTGCCAGCAGCTTAGCCGGGGGGTGGACTGAAGCTTTCTTT. This translates into CASSLAGGWTEAFF.

V usage is TRBV7-2 and J usage is TRBJ1-5, with 7 bases aligning to TRBD1. From germline, CDR1 is SGHTA and CDR2 FQGNSA. V lost 3 bases, J lost 0 bases, and 5 bases stayed unmatched. This CDR3 spans 16 amino acids. The CDR3 loop is CASSLYGTDSNQPQHF. As DNA, the CDR3 is TGTGCCAGCAGCTTGTACGGGACAGATAGCAATCAGCCCCAGCATTTT. The full variable domain, in which reference TRBV7-2 and TRBJ1-5 provide the parts outside the CDR3, is GAGVSQSPSNKVTEKGKDVELRCDPISGHTALYWYRQSLGQGLEFLIYFQGNSAPDKSGLPSDRFSAERTGGSVSTLTIQRTQQEDSAVYLCASSLYGTDSNQPQHFGDGTRLSIL.

The chain carries TRBV29-1 and TRBJ2-1, with 7 positions matching TRBD2. CDR3 length: 14 amino acids. Germline V gives CDR1 SQVTM, CDR2 ANQGSEA. With 4 bases clipped from V and 3 bases from J, the junction kept 6 bases outside the gene matches. In DNA form, the CDR3 reads TGCAGCGTTGTAGGCGGGGGTCTCTACAATGAGCAGTTCTTC. This gives the protein CSVVGGGLYNEQFF.

This clone was counted once. This chain connects TRBV3-1 (or the pseudogene TRBV3-2) to TRBJ2-1, with no clear D. Trimming took off 1 base at V and 7 bases at J, with 11 bases between the two ends. In germline, CDR1 is LGHDT, CDR2 YNNKEL (reference sequence). This CDR3 has 14 residues. CDR3 sequence (DNA): TGTGCCAGCAGCCAAGGCCCCAGCGAAAATGAGCAGTTCTTC. Protein sequence: CASSQGPSENEQFF.

The J gene is TRBJ2-1, the V gene TRBV7-2; 8 nucleotides match TRBD1. The CDR3 totals 16 residues. V dropped 4 bases and J dropped 4; count of bases not matched to a gene: 9. CDR1 is SGHTA, CDR2 FQGNSA, per germline. The CDR3 DNA reads TGTGCCAGCAGCTCGTCTCACAGGGGGATTTACAATGAGCAGTTCTTC. Translating gives CASSSSHRGIYNEQFF.

The rearrangement uses TRBV28 and TRBJ1-1, with D possibly TRBD1 on 5 matching bases. CDR3 size: 14 residues. Per the germline V gene, CDR1 is MDHEN and CDR2 is SYDVKM. Trimming shortened V by 2 bases and J by 0 bases, and 7 bases separated the two germline ends. The CDR3 nucleotides are TGTGCCAGCAGTTTAAGGGGAATGAACACTGAAGCTTTCTTT. It specifies CASSLRGMNTEAFF.

This rearrangement joins TRBV6-5 to TRBJ2-7, with a tentative D call TRBD2 (6 bases). Trimming took off 0 bases at V and 1 base at J, with 13 bases between the two ends. The CDR3 is 16 amino acids. CDR1 is MNHEY, CDR2 SVGAGI, per germline. Here the CDR3 DNA reads TGTGCCAGCAGTTACTCGGTTGGGGGAGGTTCCTACGAGCAGTACTTC. Its protein is CASSYSVGGGSYEQYF.

The rearrangement links TRBV5-5 to TRBJ2-1; 14 nucleotides line up with TRBD2. J was trimmed by 9 bases and V by 4 bases; bases with no gene match: 6. CDR1 is SGHKS, CDR2 YYEKEE, per germline (reference sequence). CDR3 size: 15 residues. The CDR3 nucleotides are TGTGCCAGCAGCCGACTAGCGGGGGGGCGGAGTGAGCAGTTCTTC. It specifies CASSRLAGGRSEQFF.

The chain combines TRBV9 with TRBJ2-2, with 7 bases aligning to TRBD1. Germline V lookup: CDR1 SGDLS, CDR2 YYNGEE. The CDR3 extends over 14 amino acids. J lost 7 bases, V lost 3 bases, and 6 bases had no gene match. CDR3 DNA sequence: TGTGCCAGCAGCGAGAGACAGGGTCACGGGGAGCTGTTTTTT. This translates into CASSERQGHGELFF.

The J gene is TRBJ2-2, the V gene TRBV5-1; 14 bases fit TRBD2. V was clipped by 1 base and J by 1 base; unmatched bases: 3. Germline V CDR1 and CDR2: SGHRS, YFSETQ. This CDR3 is 18 amino acids long. CDR3 in DNA: TGCGCCAGCAGCTTGAACGGACTAGCGGGGGGGAACACCGGGGAGCTGTTTTTT. This encodes CASSLNGLAGGNTGELFF.

The chain employs TRBV5-1 and TRBJ2-5; 8 bases fit TRBD2. Germline V gene sequence: CDR1 SGHRS, CDR2 YFSETQ. The CDR3 has 14 residues. The junction had 13 bases not matched to a gene; V was cut back by 2 bases and J by 13 bases. CDR3 bases: TGCGCCAGCAGCTTTAGCGGGGTGAACCCCCAACTGTACTTC. Its protein product is CASSFSGVNPQLYF.

This clone has just a few counts. The chain is built from TRBV6-5 and TRBJ1-2, with D unclear. Germline CDR1 MNHEY, CDR2 SVGAGI. This CDR3 has 11 amino acids. V lost 8 bases, J lost 3 bases, and 7 bases lay in between. The CDR3 nucleotides are TGTGCCAGCGTCCGCGACTATGGCTACACCTTC. It specifies CASVRDYGYTF.

The V call is TRBV7-3, the J call TRBJ2-2, with TRBD1 identical over 9 bases. The trim removed 5 bases at V and 1 base at J, leaving 11 bases unmatched. Per the germline V gene, CDR1 is SGHTA and CDR2 is FQGTGA. The CDR3 length is 18 residues. The CDR3 region is CASSRRGTGILNTGELFF. The CDR3 nucleotides are TGTGCCAGCAGCCGCCGTGGGACAGGGATATTGAACACCGGGGAGCTGTTTTTT. Combining the CDR3 with reference TRBV7-3 and TRBJ2-2 gives the whole variable domain GAGVSQTPSNKVTEKGKYVELRCDPISGHTALYWYRQSLGQGPEFLIYFQGTGAADDSGLPNDRFFAVRPEGSVSTLKIQRTERGDSAVYLCASSRRGTGILNTGELFFGEGSRLTVL.